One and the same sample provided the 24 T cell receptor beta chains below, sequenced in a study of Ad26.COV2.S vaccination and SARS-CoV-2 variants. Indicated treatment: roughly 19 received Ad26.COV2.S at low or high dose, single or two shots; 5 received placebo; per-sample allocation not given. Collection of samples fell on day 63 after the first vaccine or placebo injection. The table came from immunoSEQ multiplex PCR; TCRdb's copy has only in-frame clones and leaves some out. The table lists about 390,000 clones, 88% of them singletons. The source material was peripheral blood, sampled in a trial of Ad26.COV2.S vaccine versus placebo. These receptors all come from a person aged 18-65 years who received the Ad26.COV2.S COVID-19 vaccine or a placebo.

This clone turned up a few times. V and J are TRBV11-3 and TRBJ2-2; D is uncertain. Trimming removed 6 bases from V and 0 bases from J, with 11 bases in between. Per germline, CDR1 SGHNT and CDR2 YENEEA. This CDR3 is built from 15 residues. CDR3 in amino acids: CASSVGKSNTGELFF. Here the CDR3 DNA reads TGTGCCAGCAGTGTGGGGAAATCGAACACCGGGGAGCTGTTTTTT.

CDR3 sequence reads: CASSVLGTGGYTF. The CDR3 DNA reads as TGTGCCAGCAGCGTATTGGGGACGGGTGGCTACACCTTC. V is TRBV9 and J is TRBJ1-2; D might be TRBD1 (5 bases). Deletions cut 1 base from V and 7 bases from J, with 11 bases between. CDR3 length equals 13 residues. Germline V gene sequence: CDR1 SGDLS, CDR2 YYNGEE.

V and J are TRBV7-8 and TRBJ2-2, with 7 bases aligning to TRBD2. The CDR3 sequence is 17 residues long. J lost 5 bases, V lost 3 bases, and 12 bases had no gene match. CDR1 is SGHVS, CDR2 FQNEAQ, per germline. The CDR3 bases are TGTGCCAGCAGCTTCGGGGGGACGGGGGGTTGGACCGGGGAGCTGTTTTTT. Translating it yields CASSFGGTGGWTGELFF.

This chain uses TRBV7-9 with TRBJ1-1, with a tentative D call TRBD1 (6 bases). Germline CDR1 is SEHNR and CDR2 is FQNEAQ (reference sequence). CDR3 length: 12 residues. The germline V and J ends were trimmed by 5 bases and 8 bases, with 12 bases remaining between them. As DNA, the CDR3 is TGTGCCAGCAGCACCACAGGGTTAGAAGCTTTCTTT. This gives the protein CASSTTGLEAFF. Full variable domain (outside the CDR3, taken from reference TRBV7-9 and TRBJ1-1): DTGVSQNPRHKITKRGQNVTFRCDPISEHNRLYWYRQTLGQGPEFLTYFQNEAQLEKSRLLSDRFSAERPKGSFSTLEIQRTEQGDSAMYLCASSTTGLEAFFGQGTRLTVV.

As DNA, the CDR3 is TGTGCCAGCAGCCGGAGGGGCGAGACCCAGTACTTC. Protein product: CASSRRGETQYF. The chain recombines TRBV6-5 with TRBJ2-5; a possible D gene is TRBD2 (6 bases). Germline values: CDR1 MNHEY, CDR2 SVGAGI. This CDR3 spans 12 amino acids. The V end was cut by 6 bases, the J end by 5 bases, with 10 bases between.

The CDR3 here is CASSLAGALYNSPLHF. The CDR3 region has the DNA TGTGCCAGCAGCTTAGCGGGGGCTCTCTATAATTCACCCCTCCACTTT. The V and J genes are TRBV7-9 and TRBJ1-6; D might be TRBD1 (6 bases). Trimming left V 0 bases short and J 3 bases short, with 9 bases between. CDR1 and CDR2 (germline): SEHNR, FQNEAQ (reference sequence). This CDR3 is 16 amino acids long.

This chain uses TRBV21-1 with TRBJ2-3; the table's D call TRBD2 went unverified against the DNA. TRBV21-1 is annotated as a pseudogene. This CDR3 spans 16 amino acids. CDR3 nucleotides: TGTGCCAGCAGCATTACTAGATGTCTTAGCACAGATACGCAGTATTTT. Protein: CASSITRCLSTDTQYF.

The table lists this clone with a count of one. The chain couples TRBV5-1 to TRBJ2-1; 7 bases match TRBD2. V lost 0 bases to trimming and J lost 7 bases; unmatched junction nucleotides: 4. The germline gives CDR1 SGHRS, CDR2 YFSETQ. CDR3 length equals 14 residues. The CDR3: CASSLVSGVNEQFF. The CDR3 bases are TGCGCCAGCAGCTTGGTGAGCGGGGTGAATGAGCAGTTCTTC.

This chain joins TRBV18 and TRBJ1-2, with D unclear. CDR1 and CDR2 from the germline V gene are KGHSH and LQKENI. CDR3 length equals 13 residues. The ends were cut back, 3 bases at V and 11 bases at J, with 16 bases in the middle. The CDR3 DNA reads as TGTGCCAGCTCACCGCTCCCTACGGAGGGATACACCTTC. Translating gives CASSPLPTEGYTF.

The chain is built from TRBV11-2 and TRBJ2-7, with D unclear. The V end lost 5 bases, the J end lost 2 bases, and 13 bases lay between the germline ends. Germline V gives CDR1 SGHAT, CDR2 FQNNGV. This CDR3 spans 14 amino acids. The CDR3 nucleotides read TGTGCCAGCAGCCGAAACGACGGGCCCTACGAGCAGTACTTC. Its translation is CASSRNDGPYEQYF.

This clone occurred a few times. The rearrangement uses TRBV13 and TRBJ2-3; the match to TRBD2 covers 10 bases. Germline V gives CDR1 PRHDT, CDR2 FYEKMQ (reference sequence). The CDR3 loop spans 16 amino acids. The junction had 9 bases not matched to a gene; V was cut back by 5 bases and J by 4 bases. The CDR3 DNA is TGTGCCAGCAGCCGCAAAAGCGGGGGGGCGTCAGATACGCAGTATTTT. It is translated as CASSRKSGGASDTQYF.

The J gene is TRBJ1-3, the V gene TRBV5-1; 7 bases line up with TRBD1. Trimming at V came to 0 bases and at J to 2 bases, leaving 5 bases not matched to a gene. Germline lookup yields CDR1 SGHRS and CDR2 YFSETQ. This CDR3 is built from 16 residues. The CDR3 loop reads CASSLVPGGAGNTIYF. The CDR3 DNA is TGCGCCAGCAGCTTGGTACCAGGGGGGGCTGGAAACACCATATATTTT.

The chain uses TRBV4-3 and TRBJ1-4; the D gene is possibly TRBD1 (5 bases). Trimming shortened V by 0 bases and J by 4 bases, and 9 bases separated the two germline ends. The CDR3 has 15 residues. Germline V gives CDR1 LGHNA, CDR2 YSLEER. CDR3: CASSQEGQLNEKLFF. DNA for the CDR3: TGCGCCAGCAGCCAAGAAGGACAACTTAATGAAAAACTGTTTTTT.

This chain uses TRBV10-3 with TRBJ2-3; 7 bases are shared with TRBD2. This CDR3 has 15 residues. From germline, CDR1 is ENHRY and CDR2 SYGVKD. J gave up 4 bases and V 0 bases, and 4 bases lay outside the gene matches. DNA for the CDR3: TGTGCCATCAGTGAGTCAGGGACTAATCCAGATACGCAGTATTTT. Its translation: CAISESGTNPDTQYF.

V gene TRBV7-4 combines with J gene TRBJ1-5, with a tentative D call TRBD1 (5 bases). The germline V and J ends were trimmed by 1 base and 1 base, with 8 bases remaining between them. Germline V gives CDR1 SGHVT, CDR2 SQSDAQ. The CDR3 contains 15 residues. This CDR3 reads CASSLVEGSNQPQHF. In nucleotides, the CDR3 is TGTGCCAGCAGCTTAGTTGAGGGGAGCAATCAGCCCCAGCATTTT. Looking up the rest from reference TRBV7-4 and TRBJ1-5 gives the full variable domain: GAGVSQSPRYKVAKRGRDVALRCDSISGHVTLYWYRQTLGQGSEVLTYSQSDAQRDKSGRPSGRFSAERPERSVSTLKIQRTEQGDSAVYLCASSLVEGSNQPQHFGDGTRLSIL.

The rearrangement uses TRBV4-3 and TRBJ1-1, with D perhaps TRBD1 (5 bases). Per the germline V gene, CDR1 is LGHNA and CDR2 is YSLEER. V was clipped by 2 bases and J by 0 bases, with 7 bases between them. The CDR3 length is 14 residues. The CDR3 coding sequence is TGCGCCAGCAGCCAACGGGACTTGAACACTGAAGCTTTCTTT. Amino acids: CASSQRDLNTEAFF.

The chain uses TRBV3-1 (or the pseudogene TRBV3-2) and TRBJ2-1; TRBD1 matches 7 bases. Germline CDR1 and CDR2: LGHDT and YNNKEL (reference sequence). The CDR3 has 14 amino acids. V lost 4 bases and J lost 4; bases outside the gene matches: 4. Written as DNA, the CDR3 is TGTGCCAGCAGCCCCCGGACAGGTTACAATGAGCAGTTCTTC. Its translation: CASSPRTGYNEQFF.

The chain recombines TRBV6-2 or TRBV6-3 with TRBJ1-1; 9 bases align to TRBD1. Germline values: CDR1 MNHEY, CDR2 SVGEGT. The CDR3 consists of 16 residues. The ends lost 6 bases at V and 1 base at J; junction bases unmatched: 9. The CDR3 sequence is CASSPWTGVGNTEAFF. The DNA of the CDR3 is TGTGCCAGCAGCCCGTGGACAGGGGTTGGGAACACTGAAGCTTTCTTT.

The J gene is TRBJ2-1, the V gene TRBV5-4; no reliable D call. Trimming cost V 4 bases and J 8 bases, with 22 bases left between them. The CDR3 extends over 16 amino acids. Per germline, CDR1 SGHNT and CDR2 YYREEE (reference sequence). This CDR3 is CASSPRAPQTGDEQFF. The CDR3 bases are TGTGCCAGCAGCCCCCGGGCCCCTCAAACGGGCGATGAGCAGTTCTTC.

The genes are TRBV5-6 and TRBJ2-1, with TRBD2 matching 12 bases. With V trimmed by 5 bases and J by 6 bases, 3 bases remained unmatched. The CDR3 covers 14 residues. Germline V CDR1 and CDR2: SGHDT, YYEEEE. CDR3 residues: CASRLAGGTNEQFF. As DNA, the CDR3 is TGTGCCAGCAGGCTAGCGGGGGGGACCAATGAGCAGTTCTTC.

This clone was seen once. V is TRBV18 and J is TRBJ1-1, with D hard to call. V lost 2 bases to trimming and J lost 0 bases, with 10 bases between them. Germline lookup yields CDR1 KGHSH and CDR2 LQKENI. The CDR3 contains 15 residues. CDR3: CASSPDQPMNTEAFF. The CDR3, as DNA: TGTGCCAGCTCACCAGATCAACCGATGAACACTGAAGCTTTCTTT.

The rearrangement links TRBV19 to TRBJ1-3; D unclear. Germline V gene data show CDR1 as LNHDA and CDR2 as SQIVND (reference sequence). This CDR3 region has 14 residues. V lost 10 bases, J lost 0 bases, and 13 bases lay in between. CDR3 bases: TGTGCCACTAGGTCCCGGGTCTCTGGAAACACCATATATTTT. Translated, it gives CATRSRVSGNTIYF.

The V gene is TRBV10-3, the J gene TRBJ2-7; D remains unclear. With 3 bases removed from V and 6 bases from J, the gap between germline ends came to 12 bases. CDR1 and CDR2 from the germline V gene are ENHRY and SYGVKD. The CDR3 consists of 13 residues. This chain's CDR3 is CAISDMLRSEQYF. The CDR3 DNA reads TGTGCCATCAGTGATATGCTTCGGAGCGAGCAGTACTTC.

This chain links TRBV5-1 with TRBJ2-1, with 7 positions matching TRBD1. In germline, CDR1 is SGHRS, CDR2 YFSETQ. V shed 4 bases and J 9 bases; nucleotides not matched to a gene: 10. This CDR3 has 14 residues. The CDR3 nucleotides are TGCGCCAGCAGCGATAGACAGGGTTATGCTGAGCAGTTCTTC. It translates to CASSDRQGYAEQFF.